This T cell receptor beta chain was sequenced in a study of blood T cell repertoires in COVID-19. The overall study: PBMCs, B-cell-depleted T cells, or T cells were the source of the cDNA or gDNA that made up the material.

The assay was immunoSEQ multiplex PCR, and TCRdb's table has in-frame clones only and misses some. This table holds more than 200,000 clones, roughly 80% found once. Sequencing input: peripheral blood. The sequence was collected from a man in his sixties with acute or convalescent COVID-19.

The CDR3 reads CASSLGQGWNTEAFF. CDR3 coding DNA: TGTGCCAGCAGCTTAGGACAGGGATGGAACACTGAAGCTTTCTTT. The rearrangement uses TRBV11-1 and TRBJ1-1; 7 nucleotides agree with TRBD1. The ends lost 1 base at V and 1 base at J; junction bases unmatched: 3. The germline V gene has CDR1 SGHAT and CDR2 FQDESV (reference sequence). This CDR3 has 15 amino acids.